Following are 16 T cell receptor beta chains from one sample sequenced in a study of T cells in Graves' hyperthyroidism and ophthalmopathy. It was RNA transcripts that yielded the amplified TCR beta CDR3 regions. An initial round of RT-PCR targeting the TCR CDR3 relied on the HTBI primer set. TCRdb itself ran the multiplex PCR reads through MiXCR, one entry per CDR3 protein. The sample yields under 250,000 distinct CDR3 sequences, under 20% seen once. Material: blood. The receptor set was obtained from a man aged 45-60 years with Graves' hyperthyroidism.

To note about this clonotype: A much larger clone differs from this one at a single base, so this may be a read error. The chain recombines TRBV7-2 with TRBJ2-3, with D tentatively TRBD2 (6 bases). Between the trimmed V and J ends, which lost 1 base and 8 bases, there was a span of 16 bases. There are 15 residues in the CDR3. Germline loops: CDR1 SGHTA, CDR2 FQGNSA. The CDR3 DNA reads TGTGCCAGCAGCTTAGGGGACTCCTCGGCAGGTACGCAGTATTTT. Its translation is CASSLGDSSAGTQYF.

Only one count was recorded for this clonotype. V usage is TRBV25-1 and J usage is TRBJ2-3, with D unclear. The germline gives CDR1 MGHDK, CDR2 SYGVNS. This CDR3 spans 16 amino acids. V shed 2 bases and J shed 1 base, with 13 bases lying between them. The CDR3 nucleotides are TGTGCCAGCAGTGAAACACTCCTAGGAGGCACAGATACGCAGTATTTT. It translates to CASSETLLGGTDTQYF.

This clonotype has at least ten counts. J is TRBJ2-3 and V is TRBV3-1, with 7 bases lining up with TRBD1. CDR3 size: 16 residues. Germline loops: CDR1 LGHDT, CDR2 YNNKEL (reference sequence). After removal of 5 bases from V and 0 bases from J, the junction contained 8 bases not matched to a gene. CDR3 bases: TGTGCCAGCAGCAAAACAGGGGATTCTAGCACAGATACGCAGTATTTT. This gives the protein CASSKTGDSSTDTQYF.

This clonotype was seen only once. V usage is TRBV7-9 and J usage is TRBJ2-1; perhaps TRBD2 as D (6 bases). The CDR3 runs 14 residues. Germline loops: CDR1 SEHNR, CDR2 FQNEAQ (reference sequence). Trimming shortened V by 4 bases and J by 5 bases, and 12 bases separated the two germline ends. CDR3 DNA: TGTGCCAGCAGCTCCCCCTGGGAGGACAATGAGCAGTTCTTC. The encoded protein is CASSSPWEDNEQFF.

This clonotype was seen ten or more times. V and J are TRBV28 and TRBJ2-5; the match to TRBD1 covers 10 bases. V gave up 4 bases and J gave up 0 bases; unmatched junction bases: 5. The germline gives CDR1 MDHEN, CDR2 SYDVKM. The CDR3 covers 16 residues. The CDR3: CASSSRQGAHQETQYF. The CDR3 DNA sequence: TGTGCCAGCAGTTCAAGACAGGGGGCTCACCAAGAGACCCAGTACTTC.

This clonotype was found many times. This rearrangement joins TRBV5-1 to TRBJ2-1; 8 nucleotides align to TRBD1. The CDR3 length is 16 residues. CDR1 is SGHRS, CDR2 YFSETQ, per germline. The V gene end was trimmed by 3 bases and the J gene end by 7 bases; junction bases not matched to a gene: 12. CDR3 bases: TGCGCCAGCAGCTATCCGACAGGGGCTTCGATGAATGAGCAGTTCTTC. Translation: CASSYPTGASMNEQFF.

The chain combines TRBV24-1 with TRBJ2-3, with D maybe TRBD1 (6 bases). The germline gives CDR1 KGHDR, CDR2 SFDVKD. CDR3 length equals 16 residues. V was pared by 3 bases and J by 0 bases, with 12 bases between. The CDR3 DNA follows: TGTGCCACCAGTGATACAGGGAGCTTAAGCACAGATACGCAGTATTTT. It specifies CATSDTGSLSTDTQYF.

This clonotype was seen at least ten times. The gene calls are TRBV29-1 and TRBJ2-1, with no clear D. In germline, CDR1 is SQVTM, CDR2 ANQGSEA. V dropped 0 bases and J dropped 4 bases, with 7 bases sitting between them. This CDR3 has 13 residues. The CDR3 region is CSVEDRRYNEQFF. The CDR3, as DNA: TGCAGCGTTGAAGATCGGCGGTACAATGAGCAGTTCTTC.

This chain joins TRBV10-3 and TRBJ2-5; 9 bases align to TRBD2. Germline V gene data show CDR1 as ENHRY and CDR2 as SYGVKD. After removal of 2 bases from V and 1 base from J, the junction contained 5 bases not matched to a gene. This CDR3 spans 16 amino acids. The CDR3 reads CAISERSGGRQETQYF. CDR3 nucleotide sequence: TGTGCCATCAGTGAGCGGAGCGGGGGGCGCCAAGAGACCCAGTACTTC.

The sample holds a few counts of this clonotype. The CDR3 does not close with the conserved phenylalanine or tryptophan, likely indicating a read error. The gene calls are TRBV6-1 and TRBJ2-4; the match to TRBD2 covers 10 bases. Germline values: CDR1 MNHNS, CDR2 SASEGT. This CDR3 region has 19 residues. V was pared by 1 base and J by 0 bases, with 9 bases of the junction left unmatched. CDR3 sequence reads: CASSEVGGLALIAKNIQYV. The CDR3 nucleotides are TGTGCCAGCAGTGAAGTAGGGGGACTAGCGTTGATAGCCAAAAACATTCAGTACGTC.

The chain has TRBV7-8 and TRBJ1-5, with 7 bases fitting TRBD1. Germline V gene data show CDR1 as SGHVS and CDR2 as FQNEAQ. This CDR3 is built from 15 residues. The J segment lost 6 bases and the V segment lost 1 base, leaving 6 bases of the junction unmatched. The DNA for the CDR3 is TGTGCCAGCAGCTTAGTCCCAGGGGGGAGTCAGCCCCAGCATTTT. Amino acids: CASSLVPGGSQPQHF. Using reference TRBV7-8 and TRBJ1-5 for the parts outside the CDR3, the full variable domain is GAGVSQSPRYKVAKRGQDVALRCDPISGHVSLFWYQQALGQGPEFLTYFQNEAQLDKSGLPSDRFFAERPEGSVSTLKIQRTQQEDSAVYLCASSLVPGGSQPQHFGDGTRLSIL.

The table lists this clonotype with many counts. The J gene is TRBJ1-5, the V gene TRBV28; 8 bases are a match to TRBD1. This CDR3 spans 14 amino acids. CDR1 is MDHEN, CDR2 SYDVKM, per germline. V lost 5 bases, J lost 6 bases, and 6 bases stayed unmatched. CDR3 in amino acids: CASSMDREGQPQHF. The CDR3 DNA reads as TGTGCCAGCAGTATGGACAGGGAAGGTCAGCCCCAGCATTTT.

This clonotype was observed at least ten times. The J gene is TRBJ1-2, the V gene TRBV2; D is uncertain. V lost 1 base and J 2 bases, leaving 11 bases between the germline ends. This CDR3 has 15 amino acids. Germline CDR1 is SNHLY and CDR2 is FYNNEI. The CDR3 spells CASSEEMVRNYGYTF. CDR3 nucleotides: TGTGCCAGCAGTGAAGAGATGGTCCGGAACTATGGCTACACCTTC.

This clonotype came up a few times. This chain links TRBV14 with TRBJ2-1; D not resolved. This CDR3 is 15 amino acids long. Trimming removed 1 base at V and 3 bases at J, with 10 bases between. From germline, CDR1 is SGHDN and CDR2 FVKESK. The DNA for the CDR3 is TGTGCCAGCAGCCAAGGGGTTAGCAGCTACAATGAGCAGTTCTTC. Its protein product is CASSQGVSSYNEQFF.

This clonotype was picked up many times. The chain joins TRBV18 to TRBJ1-2; 7 nucleotides match TRBD1. Germline V gene data show CDR1 as KGHSH and CDR2 as LQKENI. The J segment lost 3 bases and the V segment lost 5 bases, leaving 6 bases of the junction unmatched. CDR3 length equals 14 residues. The CDR3 DNA reads as TGTGCCAGCTCATCTGGGACAGCTCACTATGGCTACACCTTC. Translation gives CASSSGTAHYGYTF.

This clonotype has more than one count but fewer than ten. This could be a read error, since a much larger clone is one nucleotide away. The chain uses TRBV12-3 or TRBV12-4 and TRBJ2-3; D call uncertain. Trimming removed 7 bases from V and 2 bases from J, with 13 bases in between. The length of the CDR3 is 14 residues. The CDR3 coding sequence is TGTGCCAGCACCCCCCGACTGAACACAGATACGCAGTATTTT. It encodes CASTPRLNTDTQYF.